This entry lists 20 T cell receptor beta chains sequenced from one sample in a study of shared clonotypes between healthy human individuals. Only in-frame clones appear in the TCRdb table, and some are missing; sequencing was by immunoSEQ multiplex PCR. Among about 600,000 clones listed, about 95% were seen once. Naive CD8 cells, CD45RO-negative and positively selected for CCR7, excluded terminally differentiated effector memory CD45RA+ cells. Input material: naive CD8+ T cells sorted from blood. These receptors were obtained from a woman between 25 and 40 years old in good health.

The chain couples TRBV6-6 to TRBJ2-5; unclear D gene. The CDR3 consists of 15 residues. Trimming stripped 3 bases from V and 4 bases from J, with 15 bases between. CDR1 and CDR2 from the germline V gene are MNHNY and SVGAGI (reference sequence). This chain's CDR3 is CASSYSGLSRETQYF. The CDR3 nucleotides read TGTGCCAGCAGTTATTCTGGGCTTTCGAGAGAGACCCAGTACTTC.

The chain combines TRBV6-5 with TRBJ2-5, with 7 positions matching TRBD1. This CDR3 contains 14 residues. Germline loops: CDR1 MNHEY, CDR2 SVGAGI. V dropped 6 bases and J dropped 5; count of bases not matched to a gene: 9. The CDR3 DNA is TGTGCCAGCAGGAAGACAGGGTCTTTTGAGACCCAGTACTTC. It is translated as CASRKTGSFETQYF.

The V call is TRBV25-1, the J call TRBJ1-1; 8 nucleotides align to TRBD1. The CDR3 consists of 13 residues. CDR1 is MGHDK, CDR2 SYGVNS, per germline. V shed 6 bases, J shed 8 bases, and the junction held 8 bases outside the gene matches. Here the CDR3 DNA reads TGTGCCAGCAGGCCCCCAGGGGGCGGGGAAGCTTTCTTT. Encoded protein: CASRPPGGGEAFF.

The rearrangement joins TRBV11-2 to TRBJ1-1; possibly TRBD1 for D (6 bases). Trimming removed 2 bases at V and 4 bases at J, with 14 bases between. Germline CDR1 reads SGHAT; CDR2 reads FQNNGV. The CDR3 runs to 15 residues. The CDR3 region has the DNA TGTGCCAGCAGCTTAAGGGGACAAGGGTTCACTGAAGCTTTCTTT. This encodes CASSLRGQGFTEAFF.

Worth noting for this clone: One end of the junction is discordant with germline, which a read error may explain. The genes are TRBV9 and TRBJ1-3, with unresolved D. CDR1 and CDR2 from the germline V gene are SGDLS and YYNGEE. The CDR3 is 14 amino acids. CDR3 sequence (DNA): TGTGCCAGCAGCGTAGGAGGGCTTGGAAATACCATATATTTT. It is translated as CASSVGGLGNTIYF.

This clone was seen once. This sequence joins TRBV6-5 and TRBJ1-4, with 9 bases lining up with TRBD1. V shed 8 bases and J 8 bases; nucleotides not matched to a gene: 12. The CDR3 runs to 15 residues. Germline V gene sequence: CDR1 MNHEY, CDR2 SVGAGI. CDR3 loop: CASGRTQGAGEKLFF. In nucleotides, the CDR3 is TGTGCCAGCGGAAGAACACAGGGGGCAGGGGAAAAACTGTTTTTT.

V is TRBV19 and J is TRBJ2-2; TRBD1 is a possible D gene (5 bases). The CDR3 has 13 residues. Deletions cut 11 bases from V and 0 bases from J, with 10 bases between. Per germline, CDR1 LNHDA and CDR2 SQIVND (reference sequence). CDR3 in DNA: TGTGCCTCCAGGGTTTCGAACACCGGGGAGCTGTTTTTT. Translating gives CASRVSNTGELFF.

The rearrangement uses TRBV7-2 and TRBJ2-7, with D unclear. Trimming removed 7 bases from V and 3 bases from J, with 7 bases in between. CDR1 is SGHTA and CDR2 is FQGNSA in the germline V gene. CDR3 length: 11 amino acids. The CDR3 sequence is CASTPGYEQYF. The DNA of the CDR3 is TGTGCCAGCACACCAGGCTACGAGCAGTACTTC. The full variable domain, with the rest looked up from reference TRBV7-2 and TRBJ2-7, is GAGVSQSPSNKVTEKGKDVELRCDPISGHTALYWYRQSLGQGLEFLIYFQGNSAPDKSGLPSDRFSAERTGGSVSTLTIQRTQQEDSAVYLCASTPGYEQYFGPGTRLTVT.

This chain joins TRBV28 and TRBJ1-2; D uncertain. The CDR3 has 14 amino acids. V gave up 2 bases and J gave up 8 bases, with 15 bases separating them. Germline loops: CDR1 MDHEN, CDR2 SYDVKM. CDR3 DNA: TGTGCCAGCAGTTTAGTCACAGTGGTGGGCGGCTACACCTTC. Protein sequence: CASSLVTVVGGYTF.

This chain links TRBV5-1 with TRBJ1-1; D is perhaps TRBD1 (6 bases). CDR3 length equals 14 residues. V lost 4 bases to trimming and J lost 4 bases, with 14 bases between them. Germline V CDR1 and CDR2: SGHRS, YFSETQ. Here the CDR3 reads CASSPSGGGTEAFF. CDR3 DNA: TGCGCCAGCAGCCCGAGCGGGGGCGGCACTGAAGCTTTCTTT.

The rearrangement uses TRBV5-5 and TRBJ2-7; D may be TRBD1 (6 bases). Trimming took off 0 bases at V and 5 bases at J, with 15 bases between the two ends. Germline V gives CDR1 SGHKS, CDR2 YYEKEE (reference sequence). CDR3 length: 15 residues. The CDR3 DNA is TGTGCCAGCAGCTTGGTGGTCAGGGGTGTGGACGAGCAGTACTTC. Its protein product is CASSLVVRGVDEQYF.

The V and J genes are TRBV5-4 and TRBJ2-3; TRBD2 agrees at 9 bases. V lost 2 bases to trimming and J lost 4 bases; unmatched junction nucleotides: 5. The CDR3 consists of 15 residues. From germline, CDR1 is SGHNT and CDR2 YYREEE (reference sequence). The CDR3 protein is CASSFSGSLADTQYF. The CDR3 DNA sequence: TGTGCCAGCAGCTTTAGCGGGAGTTTGGCAGATACGCAGTATTTT.

The DNA for the CDR3 is TGTGCCAGCAGCTTGGACAGATCCAGCTCTGGGGCCAACGTCCTGACTTTC. Amino acids: CASSLDRSSSGANVLTF. The chain joins TRBV5-6 to TRBJ2-6; D uncertain. CDR1 is SGHDT and CDR2 is YYEEEE in the germline V gene. Trimming left V 0 bases short and J 0 bases short, with 10 bases between. CDR3 length: 17 amino acids.

V usage is TRBV2 and J usage is TRBJ2-5; tentatively, D is TRBD1 (6 bases). The J call is doubtful: the DNA matches TRBJ2-7 better. CDR1 is SNHLY, CDR2 FYNNEI, per germline. The CDR3 spans 13 residues. CDR3 in amino acids: CASSNTGIYEQYF. The CDR3 DNA reads TGTGCCAGCAGTAATACAGGGATATACGAGCAGTACTTC.

V and J are TRBV28 and TRBJ2-2, with D uncertain. Trimming removed 3 bases at V and 12 bases at J, with 14 bases between. From germline, CDR1 is MDHEN and CDR2 SYDVKM. This CDR3 contains 13 residues. DNA for the CDR3: TGTGCCAGCAGTTTTATAAAACAGACGCAGCTGTTTTTT. This encodes CASSFIKQTQLFF.

The CDR3 bases are TGCGCCAGCAGTGAGATCCCCCTTTACAGCGGGGGATACTACGAGCAGTACTTC. This encodes CASSEIPLYSGGYYEQYF. The V and J genes are TRBV10-1 and TRBJ2-5, with TRBD2 identical over 8 bases. The J call may be faulty, since TRBJ2-7 better matches the DNA end. Germline V gene lookup returns CDR1 WNHNN and CDR2 SYGVQD (reference sequence). This CDR3 is 18 amino acids long.

V and J are TRBV27 and TRBJ2-1, with a tentative D call TRBD2 (6 bases). Looked up from germline, CDR1 is MNHEY and CDR2 is SMNVEV (reference sequence). V lost 5 bases, J lost 0 bases, and 17 bases lay in between. The CDR3 has 17 residues. The CDR3 sequence: CASSPTLSGGSYNEQFF. The DNA of the CDR3 is TGTGCCAGCAGTCCCACCCTTAGCGGAGGCTCCTACAATGAGCAGTTCTTC.

The rearrangement joins TRBV5-6 to TRBJ2-1, with D tentatively TRBD2 (6 bases). V gave up 4 bases and J gave up 7 bases, with 21 bases separating them. CDR1 is SGHDT and CDR2 is YYEEEE in the germline V gene. CDR3 length: 16 amino acids. The CDR3: CASSPFGEAGLNEQFF. CDR3 in DNA: TGTGCCAGCAGCCCTTTTGGGGAAGCGGGCCTAAATGAGCAGTTCTTC.

This clone was recorded only once. V usage is TRBV28 and J usage is TRBJ1-2; no firm D call. V gave up 2 bases and J gave up 4 bases, with 11 bases separating them. Germline lookup yields CDR1 MDHEN and CDR2 SYDVKM. The CDR3 spans 14 residues. CDR3 DNA sequence: TGTGCCAGCAGTTTACTTCCAGAATCCTATGGCTACACCTTC. Its protein is CASSLLPESYGYTF.

CDR3 sequence (DNA): TGTGCCAGCAGTCTAACTAGCGGGCAATCCTACGAGCAGTACTTC. Its protein product is CASSLTSGQSYEQYF. The genes are TRBV27 and TRBJ2-7; 9 bases are shared with TRBD2. Germline CDR1 is MNHEY and CDR2 is SMNVEV (reference sequence). V was pared by 5 bases and J by 1 base, with 6 bases of the junction left unmatched. The CDR3 extends over 15 amino acids.